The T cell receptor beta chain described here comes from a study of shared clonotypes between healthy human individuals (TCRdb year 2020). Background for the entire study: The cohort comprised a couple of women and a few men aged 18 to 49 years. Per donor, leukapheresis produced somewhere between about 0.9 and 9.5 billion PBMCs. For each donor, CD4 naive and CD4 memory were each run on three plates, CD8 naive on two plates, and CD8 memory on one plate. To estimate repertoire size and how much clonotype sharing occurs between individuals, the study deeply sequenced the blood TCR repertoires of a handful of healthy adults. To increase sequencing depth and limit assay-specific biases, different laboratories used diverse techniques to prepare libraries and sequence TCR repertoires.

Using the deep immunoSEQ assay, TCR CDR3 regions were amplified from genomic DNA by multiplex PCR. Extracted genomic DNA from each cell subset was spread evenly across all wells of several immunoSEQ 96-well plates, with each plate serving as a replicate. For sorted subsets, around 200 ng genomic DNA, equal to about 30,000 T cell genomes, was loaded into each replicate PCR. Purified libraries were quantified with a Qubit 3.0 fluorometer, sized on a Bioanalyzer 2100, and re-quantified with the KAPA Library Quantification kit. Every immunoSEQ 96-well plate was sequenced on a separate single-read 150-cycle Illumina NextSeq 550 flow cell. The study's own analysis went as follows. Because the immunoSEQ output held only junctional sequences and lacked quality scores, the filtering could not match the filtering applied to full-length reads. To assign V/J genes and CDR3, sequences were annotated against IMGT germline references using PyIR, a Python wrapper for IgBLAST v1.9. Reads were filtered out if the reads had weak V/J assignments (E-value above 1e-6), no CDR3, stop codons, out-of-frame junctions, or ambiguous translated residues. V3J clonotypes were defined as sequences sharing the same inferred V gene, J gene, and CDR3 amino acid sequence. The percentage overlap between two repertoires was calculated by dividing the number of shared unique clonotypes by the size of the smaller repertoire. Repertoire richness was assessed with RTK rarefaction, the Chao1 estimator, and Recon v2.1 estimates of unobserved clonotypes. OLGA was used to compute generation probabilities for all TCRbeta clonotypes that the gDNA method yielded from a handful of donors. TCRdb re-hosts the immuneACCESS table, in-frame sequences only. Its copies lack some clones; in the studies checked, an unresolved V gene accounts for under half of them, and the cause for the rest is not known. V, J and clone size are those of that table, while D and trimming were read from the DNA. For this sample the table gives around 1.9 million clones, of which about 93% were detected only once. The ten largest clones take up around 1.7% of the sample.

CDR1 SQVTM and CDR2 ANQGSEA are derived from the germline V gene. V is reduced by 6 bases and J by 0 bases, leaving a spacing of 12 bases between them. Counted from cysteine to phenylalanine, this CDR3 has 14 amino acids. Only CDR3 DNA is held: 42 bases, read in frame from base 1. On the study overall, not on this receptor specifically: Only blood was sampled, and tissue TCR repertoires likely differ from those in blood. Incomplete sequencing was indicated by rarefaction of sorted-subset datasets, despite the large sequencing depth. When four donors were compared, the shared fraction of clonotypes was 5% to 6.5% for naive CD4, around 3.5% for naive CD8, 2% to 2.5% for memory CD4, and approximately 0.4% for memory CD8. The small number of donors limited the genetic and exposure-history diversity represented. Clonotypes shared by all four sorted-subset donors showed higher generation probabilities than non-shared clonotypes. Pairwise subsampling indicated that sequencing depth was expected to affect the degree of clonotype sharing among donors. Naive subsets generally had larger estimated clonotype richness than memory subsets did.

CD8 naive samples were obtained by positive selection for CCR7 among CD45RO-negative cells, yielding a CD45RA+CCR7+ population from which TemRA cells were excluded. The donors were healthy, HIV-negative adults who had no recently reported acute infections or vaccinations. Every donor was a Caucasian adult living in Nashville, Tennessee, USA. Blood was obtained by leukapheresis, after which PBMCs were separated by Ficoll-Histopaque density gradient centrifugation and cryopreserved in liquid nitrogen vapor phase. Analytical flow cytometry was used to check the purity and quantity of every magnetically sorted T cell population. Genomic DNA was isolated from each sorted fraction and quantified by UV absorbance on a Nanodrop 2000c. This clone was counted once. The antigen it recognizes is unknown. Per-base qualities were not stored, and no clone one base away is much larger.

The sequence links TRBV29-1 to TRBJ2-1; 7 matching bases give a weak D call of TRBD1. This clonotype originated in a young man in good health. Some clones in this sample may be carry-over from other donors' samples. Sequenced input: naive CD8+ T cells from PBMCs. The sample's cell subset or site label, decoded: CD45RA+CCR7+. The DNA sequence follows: TGCAGCGTCTCGCGGGACAGCTCCTACAATGAGCAGTTCTTC. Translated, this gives CSVSRDSSYNEQFF.